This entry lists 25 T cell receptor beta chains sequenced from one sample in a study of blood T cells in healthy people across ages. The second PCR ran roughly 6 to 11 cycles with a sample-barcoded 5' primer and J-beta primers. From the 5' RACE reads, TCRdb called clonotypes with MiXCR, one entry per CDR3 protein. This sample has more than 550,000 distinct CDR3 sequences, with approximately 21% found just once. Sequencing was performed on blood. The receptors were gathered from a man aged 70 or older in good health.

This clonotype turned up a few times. This CDR3 reads CASSLASSGGTSPTDTQYF. CDR3 bases: TGCGCCAGCAGCTTGGCTTCTAGCGGGGGGACATCACCCACAGATACGCAGTATTTT. The chain carries TRBV5-1 and TRBJ2-3; 11 positions agree with TRBD2. CDR1 and CDR2 from the germline V gene are SGHRS and YFSETQ. With 0 bases clipped from V and 2 bases from J, the junction kept 11 bases outside the gene matches. The CDR3 runs 19 residues.

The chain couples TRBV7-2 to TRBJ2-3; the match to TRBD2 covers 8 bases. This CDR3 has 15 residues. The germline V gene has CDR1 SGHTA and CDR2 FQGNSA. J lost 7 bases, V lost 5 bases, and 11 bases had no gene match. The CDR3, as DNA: TGTGCCAGCAGCACAGGACTAGCCTCTCCGAATACGCAGTATTTT. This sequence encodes CASSTGLASPNTQYF.

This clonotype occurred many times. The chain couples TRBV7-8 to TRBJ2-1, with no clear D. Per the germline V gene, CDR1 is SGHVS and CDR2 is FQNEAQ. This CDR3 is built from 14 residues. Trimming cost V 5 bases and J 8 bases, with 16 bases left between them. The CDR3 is CASSVTGPKDEQFF. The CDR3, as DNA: TGTGCCAGCAGCGTAACCGGGCCAAAAGATGAGCAGTTCTTC.

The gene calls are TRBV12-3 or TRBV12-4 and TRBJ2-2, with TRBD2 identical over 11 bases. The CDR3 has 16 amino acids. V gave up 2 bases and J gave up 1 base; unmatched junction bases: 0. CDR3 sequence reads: CASSLTSGGNTGELFF. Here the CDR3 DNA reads TGTGCCAGCAGTTTAACTAGCGGGGGGAACACCGGGGAGCTGTTTTTT.

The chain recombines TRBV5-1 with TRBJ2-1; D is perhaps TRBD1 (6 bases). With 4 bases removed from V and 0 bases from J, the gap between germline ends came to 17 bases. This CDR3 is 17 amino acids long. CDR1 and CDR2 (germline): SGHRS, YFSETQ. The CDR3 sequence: CASSQTGALYSYNEQFF. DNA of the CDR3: TGCGCCAGCAGCCAGACAGGTGCCCTTTACTCCTACAATGAGCAGTTCTTC. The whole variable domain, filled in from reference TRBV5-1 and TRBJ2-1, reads KAGVTQTPRYLIKTRGQQVTLSCSPISGHRSVSWYQQTPGQGLQFLFEYFSETQRNKGNFPGRFSGRQFSNSRSEMNVSTLELGDSALYLCASSQTGALYSYNEQFFGPGTRLTVL.

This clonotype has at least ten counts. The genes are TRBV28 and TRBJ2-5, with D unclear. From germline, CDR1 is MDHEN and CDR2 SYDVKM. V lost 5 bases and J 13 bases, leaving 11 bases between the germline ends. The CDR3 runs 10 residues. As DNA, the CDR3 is TGTGCCAGCAGTCAAAAATCGACGTACTTC. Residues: CASSQKSTYF. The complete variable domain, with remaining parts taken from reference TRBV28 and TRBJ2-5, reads DVKVTQSSRYLVKRTGEKVFLECVQDMDHENMFWYRQDPGLGLRLIYFSYDVKMKEKGDIPEGYSVSREKKERFSLILESASTNQTSMYLCASSQKSTYFGPGTRLLVL.

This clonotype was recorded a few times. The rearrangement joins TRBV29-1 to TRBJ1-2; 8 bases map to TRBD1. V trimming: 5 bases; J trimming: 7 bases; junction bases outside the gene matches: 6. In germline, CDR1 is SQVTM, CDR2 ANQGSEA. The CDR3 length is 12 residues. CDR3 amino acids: CSVPGGHGGYTF. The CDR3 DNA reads TGCAGCGTTCCAGGGGGCCATGGTGGCTACACCTTC. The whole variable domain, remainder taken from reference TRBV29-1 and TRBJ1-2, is SAVISQKPSRDICQRGTSLTIQCQVDSQVTMMFWYRQQPGQSLTLIATANQGSEATYESGFVIDKFPISRPNLTFSTLTVSNMSPEDSSIYLCSVPGGHGGYTFGSGTRLTVV.

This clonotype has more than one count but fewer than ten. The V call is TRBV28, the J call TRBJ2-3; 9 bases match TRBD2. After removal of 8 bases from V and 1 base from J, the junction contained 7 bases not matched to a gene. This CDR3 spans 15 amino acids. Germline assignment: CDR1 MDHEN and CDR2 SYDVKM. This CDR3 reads CASCESGRRTDTQYF. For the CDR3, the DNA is TGTGCCAGCTGCGAAAGCGGGAGGCGCACAGATACGCAGTATTTT.

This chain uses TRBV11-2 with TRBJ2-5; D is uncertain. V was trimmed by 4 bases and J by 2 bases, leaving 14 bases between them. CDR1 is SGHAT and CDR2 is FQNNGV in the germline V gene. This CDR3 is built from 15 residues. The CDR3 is CASSWPLMGQETQYF. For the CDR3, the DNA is TGTGCCAGCAGCTGGCCATTAATGGGACAAGAGACCCAGTACTTC.

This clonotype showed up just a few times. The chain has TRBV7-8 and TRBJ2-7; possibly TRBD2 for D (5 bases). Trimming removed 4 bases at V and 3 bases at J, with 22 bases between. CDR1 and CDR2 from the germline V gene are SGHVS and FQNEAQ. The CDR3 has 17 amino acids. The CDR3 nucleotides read TGTGCCAGCAGCTCGTTGGCCCTTCCGGTGGGAGACTACGAGCAGTACTTC. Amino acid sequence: CASSSLALPVGDYEQYF.

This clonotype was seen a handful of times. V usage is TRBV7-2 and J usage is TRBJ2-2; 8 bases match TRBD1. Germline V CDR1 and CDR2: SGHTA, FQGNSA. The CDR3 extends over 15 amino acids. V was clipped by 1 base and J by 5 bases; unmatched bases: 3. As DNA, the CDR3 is TGTGCCAGCAGCTTAGTCAGGGGGCGTACCGGGGAGCTGTTTTTT. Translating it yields CASSLVRGRTGELFF.

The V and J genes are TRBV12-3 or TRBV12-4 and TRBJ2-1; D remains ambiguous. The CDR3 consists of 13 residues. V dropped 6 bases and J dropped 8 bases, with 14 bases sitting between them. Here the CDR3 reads CASRTPGGDEQFF. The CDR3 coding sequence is TGTGCCAGCAGGACACCGGGTGGGGATGAGCAGTTCTTC.

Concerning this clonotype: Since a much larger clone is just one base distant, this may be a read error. CDR3 DNA: TGTGCCAGCAGCTTAGGGCCTAGCGGCTACGAGCAGTACTTC. It specifies CASSLGPSGYEQYF. The J gene is TRBJ2-5, the V gene TRBV11-2, with 7 bases that match TRBD2. The J call may be in error: the DNA end matches TRBJ2-7 better. The germline CDR1 and CDR2 sequences are SGHAT and FQNNGV. The CDR3 contains 14 residues.

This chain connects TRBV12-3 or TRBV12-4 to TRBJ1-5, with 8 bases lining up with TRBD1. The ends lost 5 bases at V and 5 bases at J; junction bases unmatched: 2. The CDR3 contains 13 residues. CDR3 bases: TGTGCCAGCAGTGGACAGGGTCATCAGCCCCAGCATTTT. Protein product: CASSGQGHQPQHF.

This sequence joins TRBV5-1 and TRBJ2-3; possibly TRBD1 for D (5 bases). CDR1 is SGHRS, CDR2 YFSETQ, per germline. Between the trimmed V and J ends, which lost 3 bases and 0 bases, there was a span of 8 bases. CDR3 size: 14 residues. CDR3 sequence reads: CASSSTASTDTQYF. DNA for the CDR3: TGCGCCAGCAGCTCGACAGCTAGCACAGATACGCAGTATTTT.

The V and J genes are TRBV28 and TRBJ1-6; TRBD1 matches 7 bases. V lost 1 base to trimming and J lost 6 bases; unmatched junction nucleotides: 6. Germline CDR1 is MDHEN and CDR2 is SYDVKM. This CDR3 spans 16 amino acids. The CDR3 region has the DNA TGTGCCAGCAGTTTATCCGGGACAGTATTTAATTCACCCCTCCACTTT. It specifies CASSLSGTVFNSPLHF.

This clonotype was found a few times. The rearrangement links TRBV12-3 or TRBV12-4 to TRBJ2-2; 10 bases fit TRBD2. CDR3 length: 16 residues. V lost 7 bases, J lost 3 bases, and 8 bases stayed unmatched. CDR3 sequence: CASTNGGLADTGELFF. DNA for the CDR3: TGTGCCAGCACCAATGGAGGACTAGCGGACACCGGGGAGCTGTTTTTT.

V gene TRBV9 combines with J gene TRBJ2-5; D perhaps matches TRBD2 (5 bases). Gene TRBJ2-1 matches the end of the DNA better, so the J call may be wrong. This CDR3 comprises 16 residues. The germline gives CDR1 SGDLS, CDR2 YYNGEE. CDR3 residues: CASSVAGEMVGNEQFF. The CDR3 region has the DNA TGTGCCAGCAGCGTAGCTGGGGAGATGGTTGGCAATGAGCAGTTCTTC.

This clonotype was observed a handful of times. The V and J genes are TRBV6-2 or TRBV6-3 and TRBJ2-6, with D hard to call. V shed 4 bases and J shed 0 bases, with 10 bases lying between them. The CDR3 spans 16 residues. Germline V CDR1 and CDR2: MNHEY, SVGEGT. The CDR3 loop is CASSSLWSSGANVLTF. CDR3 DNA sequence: TGTGCCAGCAGTTCGCTTTGGAGCTCTGGGGCCAACGTCCTGACTTTC.

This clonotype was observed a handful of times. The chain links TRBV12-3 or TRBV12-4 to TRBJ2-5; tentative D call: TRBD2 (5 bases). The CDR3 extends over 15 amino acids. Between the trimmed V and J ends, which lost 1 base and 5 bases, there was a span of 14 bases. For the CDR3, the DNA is TGTGCCAGCAGTTTAGGCCAGGCGGGTGGGGAGACCCAGTACTTC. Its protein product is CASSLGQAGGETQYF.

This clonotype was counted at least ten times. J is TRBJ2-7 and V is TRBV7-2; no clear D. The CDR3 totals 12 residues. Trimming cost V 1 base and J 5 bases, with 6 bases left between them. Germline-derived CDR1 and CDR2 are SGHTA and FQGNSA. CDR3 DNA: TGTGCCAGCAGCTTAGGTAGCCACGAGCAGTACTTC. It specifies CASSLGSHEQYF.

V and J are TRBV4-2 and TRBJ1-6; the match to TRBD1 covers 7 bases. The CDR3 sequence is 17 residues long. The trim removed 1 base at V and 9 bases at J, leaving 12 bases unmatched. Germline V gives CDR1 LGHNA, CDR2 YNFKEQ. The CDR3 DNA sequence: TGTGCCAGCAGCCAAGTGGGAGACAGGGTGAGATCTTCACCCCTCCACTTT. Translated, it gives CASSQVGDRVRSSPLHF.

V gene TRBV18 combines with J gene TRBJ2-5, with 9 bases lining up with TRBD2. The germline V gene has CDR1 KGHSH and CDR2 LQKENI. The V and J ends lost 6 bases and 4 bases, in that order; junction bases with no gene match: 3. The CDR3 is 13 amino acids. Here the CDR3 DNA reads TGTGCCAGCTCGGAGGGACTAGCAGAGACCCAGTACTTC. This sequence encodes CASSEGLAETQYF.

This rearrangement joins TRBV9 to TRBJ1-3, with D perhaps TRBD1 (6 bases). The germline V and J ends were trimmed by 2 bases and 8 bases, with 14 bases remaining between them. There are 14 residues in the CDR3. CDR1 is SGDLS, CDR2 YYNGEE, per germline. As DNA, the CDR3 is TGTGCCAGCAGCGTCGACGCGGGGGCGGACACCATATATTTT. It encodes CASSVDAGADTIYF.

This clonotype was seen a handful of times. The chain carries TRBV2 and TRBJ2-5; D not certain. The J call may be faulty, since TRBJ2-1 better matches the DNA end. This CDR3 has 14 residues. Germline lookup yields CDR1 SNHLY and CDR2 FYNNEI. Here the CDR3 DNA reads TGTGCCAGCAGCCCTGGGTACACTTACAATGAGCAGTTCTTC. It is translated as CASSPGYTYNEQFF.